The clone carrying this T cell receptor (beta chain) was seen more than once but under ten times. The data are from a study of blood T cell repertoires in COVID-19. Per the original methods: Amplification of reference gene primers was used by the study to estimate nucleated cell counts. The data were produced by immunoSEQ multiplex PCR, yet TCRdb's version contains in-frame clones alone and is incomplete. Clonal size and the V and J genes are those of that table, whereas D and trimming came from the DNA. The sample holds approximately 220,000 clones; 83% are singletons and the top ten take about 2.3%. CDR1 and CDR2 (germline): SNHLY, FYNNEI. This CDR3 is 17 amino acids long. J was trimmed by 2 bases and V by 4 bases; bases with no gene match: 14.

The chain carries TRBV2 and TRBJ2-7, with TRBD1 matching over 7 bases. This TCR was sampled from a woman in her thirties or forties with active or convalescent COVID-19. Material: peripheral blood. DNA of the CDR3: TGTGCCAGCAGTGCCCCCAAACAGGGGAATCCTACCTACGAGCAGTACTTC. This sequence encodes CASSAPKQGNPTYEQYF.